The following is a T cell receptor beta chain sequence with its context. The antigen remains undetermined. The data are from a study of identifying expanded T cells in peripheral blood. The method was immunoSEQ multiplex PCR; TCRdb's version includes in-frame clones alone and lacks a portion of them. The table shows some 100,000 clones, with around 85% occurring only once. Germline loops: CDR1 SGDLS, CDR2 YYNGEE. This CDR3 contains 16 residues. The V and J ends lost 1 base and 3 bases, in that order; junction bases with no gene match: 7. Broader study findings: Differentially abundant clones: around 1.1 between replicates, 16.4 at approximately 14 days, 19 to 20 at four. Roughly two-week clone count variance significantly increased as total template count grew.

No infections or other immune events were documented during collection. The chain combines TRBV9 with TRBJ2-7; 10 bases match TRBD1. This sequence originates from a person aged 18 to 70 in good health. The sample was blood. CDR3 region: CASSVSTGGAIYEQYF. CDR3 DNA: TGTGCCAGCAGCGTATCGACAGGGGGCGCGATCTACGAGCAGTACTTC.